This is a list of T cell receptor beta chains from one sample in a study of blood T cell repertoires in COVID-19. The assay was immunoSEQ multiplex PCR, and TCRdb's table has in-frame clones only and misses some. Among over 110,000 clones, 75% to 90% were seen once, and the ten largest hold more than 3%. Sequenced material: PBMCs or T cells enriched from blood (not recorded which). Every receptor here comes from a man aged 45-60 years in a cohort exposed to, infected with or recovered from COVID-19 (not recorded which). CDR3s include the opening cysteine and the closing phenylalanine or tryptophan. D genes are given only for firm matches. Only some rows state a clone size, as once, few, many or a class for expanded clones.

D gene: TRBD1
V gene: TRBV24-1
J gene: TRBJ2-7
clone size: few
CDR3 DNA: TGTGCCACCAGTGATCCCGGGACAGCGAACGAGCAGTACTTC
CDR3 protein: CATSDPGTANEQYF

D gene: TRBD1
V gene: TRBV2
J gene: TRBJ2-5
clone size: NA
CDR3 DNA: TGTGCCAGCAGCCCTGGGACAGCCGCGTGGGAGACCCAGTACTTC
CDR3 protein: CASSPGTAAWETQYF

D gene: NA
V gene: TRBV19
J gene: TRBJ1-1
clone size: NA
CDR3 DNA: TGTGCCAGTAGTTCTGTGGGTCAGCGTAACACTGAAGCTTTCTTT
CDR3 protein: CASSSVGQRNTEAFF

D gene: TRBD1
V gene: TRBV18
J gene: TRBJ2-1
clone size: NA
CDR3 DNA: TGTGCCAGCTCACCGGGACAGGGCGGCAATGAGCAGTTCTTC
CDR3 protein: CASSPGQGGNEQFF

D gene: TRBD1
V gene: TRBV30
J gene: TRBJ2-7
clone size: NA
CDR3 DNA: TGTGCCTGGGCGGGACAGGGGCCCTACGAGCAGTACTTC
CDR3 protein: CAWAGQGPYEQYF

D gene: TRBD1
V gene: TRBV3-1/TRBV3-2
J gene: TRBJ1-2
clone size: NA
CDR3 DNA: TGTGCCAGCAGCCAAAAGGGGGCGAATGGCTACACCTTC
CDR3 protein: CASSQKGANGYTF

D gene: TRBD1
V gene: TRBV29-1
J gene: TRBJ1-2
clone size: few
CDR3 DNA: TGCAGCGTTCCACAGACAGGGGGTCACTATGGCTACACCTTC
CDR3 protein: CSVPQTGGHYGYTF

D gene: NA
V gene: TRBV28
J gene: TRBJ1-3
clone size: NA
CDR3 DNA: TGTGCCAGCAGTTTCAAAGAGGTAGCGGGAAACACCATATATTTT
CDR3 protein: CASSFKEVAGNTIYF

D gene: NA
V gene: TRBV6-5
J gene: TRBJ2-7
clone size: NA
CDR3 DNA: TGTGCCAGCAGATCCCCGGGGAGCGAGCAGTACTTC
CDR3 protein: CASRSPGSEQYF

D gene: NA
V gene: TRBV29-1
J gene: TRBJ1-1
clone size: few
CDR3 DNA: TGCAGCGTTGATGGGGCGAACACTGAAGCTTTCTTT
CDR3 protein: CSVDGANTEAFF

D gene: NA
V gene: TRBV19
J gene: TRBJ1-2
clone size: NA
CDR3 DNA: TGTGCCAGTAGTCCACCCGGGGGGGCCGGCTACACCTTC
CDR3 protein: CASSPPGGAGYTF

D gene: TRBD1
V gene: TRBV28
J gene: TRBJ1-2
clone size: NA
CDR3 DNA: TGTGCCAGCAGTTTACCTCACAGGGGGCTGTCGGACTATGGCTACACCTTC
CDR3 protein: CASSLPHRGLSDYGYTF

D gene: NA
V gene: TRBV27
J gene: TRBJ1-6
clone size: NA
CDR3 DNA: TGTGCCAGCAGGTCTTATAATTCACCCCTCCACTTT
CDR3 protein: CASRSYNSPLHF

D gene: TRBD2
V gene: TRBV5-4
J gene: TRBJ2-1
clone size: NA
CDR3 DNA: TGTGCCAGCAGCCTCGCTTCCGGGGGGGCCTACAATGAGCAGTTCTTC
CDR3 protein: CASSLASGGAYNEQFF

D gene: NA
V gene: TRBV28
J gene: TRBJ1-5
clone size: few
CDR3 DNA: TGTGCCAGCAGTCAATTAGAACAGGTCAATCAGCCCCAGCATTTT
CDR3 protein: CASSQLEQVNQPQHF

D gene: NA
V gene: TRBV4-3
J gene: TRBJ2-1
clone size: NA
CDR3 DNA: TGCGCCAGCAGCCAGGGGGCAGGGTCCTACAATGAGCAGTTCTTC
CDR3 protein: CASSQGAGSYNEQFF

D gene: NA
V gene: TRBV4-3
J gene: TRBJ2-7
clone size: NA
CDR3 DNA: TGCGCCAGCAGCCAAGATAGGAGGACAGAGTACTACGAGCAGTACTTC
CDR3 protein: CASSQDRRTEYYEQYF

D gene: TRBD1
V gene: TRBV25-1
J gene: TRBJ1-6
clone size: once
CDR3 DNA: TGTGCCAGCAGTGTATCAGGACAGGGAGCATCACCCCTCCACTTT
CDR3 protein: CASSVSGQGASPLHF

D gene: TRBD1
V gene: TRBV5-1
J gene: TRBJ2-6
clone size: NA
CDR3 DNA: TGCGCCAGCAGCGTAAATACAGGGGTTGGGGCCAACGTCCTGACTTTC
CDR3 protein: CASSVNTGVGANVLTF

D gene: NA
V gene: TRBV21-1
J gene: TRBJ1-5
clone size: NA
CDR3 DNA: TGTGCCAGCAGCAAACTCAGAGGTTATAGCAATCAGCCCCAGCATTTT
CDR3 protein: CASSKLRGYSNQPQHF

D gene: TRBD1
V gene: TRBV28
J gene: TRBJ2-7
clone size: NA
CDR3 DNA: TGTGCCAGCAGTTTAGGAGGTTTGGGGACAGGCTACGAGCAGTACTTC
CDR3 protein: CASSLGGLGTGYEQYF

D gene: NA
V gene: TRBV4-3
J gene: TRBJ2-7
clone size: NA
CDR3 DNA: TGCGCCAGCAGCCAAGATTGGTCCAGGGGAGTGGGCGAGCAGTACTTC
CDR3 protein: CASSQDWSRGVGEQYF

D gene: NA
V gene: TRBV30
J gene: TRBJ1-2
clone size: NA
CDR3 DNA: TGTGCCTGGAGTGTACGGAGGGAAGCTGGCTACACCTTC
CDR3 protein: CAWSVRREAGYTF

D gene: NA
V gene: TRBV21-1
J gene: TRBJ1-2
clone size: once
CDR3 DNA: TGTGCCAGCAGCAAACTGGGCAGGTATACTAACTATGGCTACACCTTC
CDR3 protein: CASSKLGRYTNYGYTF

D gene: NA
V gene: TRBV12-3/TRBV12-4
J gene: TRBJ2-7
clone size: NA
CDR3 DNA: TGTGCCAGCAGCTCTAGGGGCGGCTACGAGCAGTACTTC
CDR3 protein: CASSSRGGYEQYF

D gene: NA
V gene: TRBV9
J gene: TRBJ1-2
clone size: NA
CDR3 DNA: TGTGCCAGCAGCGTAGGCGACAGAAACTATGGCTACACCTTC
CDR3 protein: CASSVGDRNYGYTF

D gene: NA
V gene: TRBV9
J gene: TRBJ2-3
clone size: NA
CDR3 DNA: TGTGCCAGCAGCGTATTGGGGCCAGATACGCAGTATTTT
CDR3 protein: CASSVLGPDTQYF

D gene: NA
V gene: TRBV7-9
J gene: TRBJ1-3
clone size: NA
CDR3 DNA: TGTGCCAGCAGCCCCCGGACAGTCGGAAACACCATATATTTT
CDR3 protein: CASSPRTVGNTIYF

D gene: NA
V gene: TRBV11-2
J gene: TRBJ2-4
clone size: NA
CDR3 DNA: TGTGCCAGCAGCTTAGAGGGCAGCAGGAAAAACATTCAGTACTTC
CDR3 protein: CASSLEGSRKNIQYF

D gene: NA
V gene: TRBV6-4
J gene: TRBJ2-5
clone size: NA
CDR3 DNA: TGTGCCAGCAGTCCGCTAGCGTATAACGAAGAGACCCAGTACTTC
CDR3 protein: CASSPLAYNEETQYF

D gene: TRBD1
V gene: TRBV7-9
J gene: TRBJ1-1
clone size: NA
CDR3 DNA: TGTGCCAGCAGTTCAAACCGGGACAGGGACACTGAAGCTTTCTTT
CDR3 protein: CASSSNRDRDTEAFF

D gene: NA
V gene: TRBV7-6
J gene: TRBJ2-7
clone size: NA
CDR3 DNA: TGTGCCAGCAGCTTAGCGAACAGGGTCGAGCAGTACTTC
CDR3 protein: CASSLANRVEQYF

D gene: NA
V gene: TRBV10-1
J gene: TRBJ2-7
clone size: NA
CDR3 DNA: TGCGCCAGCAGTGAGTCGATCTGGGGGCGGCAGTACTTC
CDR3 protein: CASSESIWGRQYF

D gene: TRBD1
V gene: TRBV7-9
J gene: TRBJ1-2
clone size: NA
CDR3 DNA: TGTGCCAGCAGCGTTTCAGACCTGACAGGGATCCCTAACTATGGCTACACCTTC
CDR3 protein: CASSVSDLTGIPNYGYTF

D gene: NA
V gene: TRBV3-1/TRBV3-2
J gene: TRBJ1-4
clone size: NA
CDR3 DNA: TGTGCCAGCAGTGACCGGGGGGGAACGAATGAAAAACTGTTTTTT
CDR3 protein: CASSDRGGTNEKLFF

D gene: NA
V gene: TRBV29-1
J gene: TRBJ2-3
clone size: NA
CDR3 DNA: TGCAGCGTTGAGCGCCGGCTAGTAGTGGCCACTGGGGCCACAGATACGCAGTATTTT
CDR3 protein: CSVERRLVVATGATDTQYF

D gene: TRBD2
V gene: TRBV30
J gene: TRBJ2-7
clone size: NA
CDR3 DNA: TGTGCCTGGAGTGTAGGCGGGGGAAACGAGCAGTACTTC
CDR3 protein: CAWSVGGGNEQYF

D gene: NA
V gene: TRBV5-1
J gene: TRBJ2-7
clone size: NA
CDR3 DNA: TGCGCCAGCAGCGGCGGGGAAGGGAACGAGCAGTACTTC
CDR3 protein: CASSGGEGNEQYF

D gene: TRBD1
V gene: TRBV7-9
J gene: TRBJ2-7
clone size: NA
CDR3 DNA: TGTGCCAGCAGCTTAGGGGATCGACAGGGGGGTTCCTACGAGCAGTACTTC
CDR3 protein: CASSLGDRQGGSYEQYF

D gene: TRBD1
V gene: TRBV10-2
J gene: TRBJ1-1
clone size: NA
CDR3 DNA: TGCGCCAGCGGTCAAGGACAGGCGATCACTGAAGCTTTCTTT
CDR3 protein: CASGQGQAITEAFF

D gene: NA
V gene: TRBV27
J gene: TRBJ2-6
clone size: NA
CDR3 DNA: TGTGCCAGCCGTTACGGGGGAACTGGGGCCAACGTCCTGACTTTC
CDR3 protein: CASRYGGTGANVLTF

D gene: NA
V gene: TRBV19
J gene: TRBJ1-2
clone size: NA
CDR3 DNA: TGTGCCAGTAGTATGGATATGAGGGTCTATGGCTACACCTTC
CDR3 protein: CASSMDMRVYGYTF

D gene: TRBD1
V gene: TRBV4-1
J gene: TRBJ2-7
clone size: NA
CDR3 DNA: TGCGCCAGCAGCCAAATGGAAGACAGGGCCTACGAGCAGTACTTC
CDR3 protein: CASSQMEDRAYEQYF

D gene: TRBD1
V gene: TRBV5-1
J gene: TRBJ2-1
clone size: NA
CDR3 DNA: TGCGCCAGCAGCTCGGACAGGGGTAGGAACAATGAGCAGTTCTTC
CDR3 protein: CASSSDRGRNNEQFF

D gene: TRBD1
V gene: TRBV2
J gene: TRBJ1-1
clone size: few
CDR3 DNA: TGTGCCAGCGGAAGGGGACAGGGGTCAATGAACACTGAAGCTTTCTTT
CDR3 protein: CASGRGQGSMNTEAFF

D gene: NA
V gene: TRBV4-3
J gene: TRBJ2-2
clone size: NA
CDR3 DNA: TGCGCCAGCAGCCAAGACAGGTCGGCGAACACCGGGGAGCTGTTTTTT
CDR3 protein: CASSQDRSANTGELFF

D gene: NA
V gene: TRBV6-2/TRBV6-3
J gene: TRBJ1-6
clone size: NA
CDR3 DNA: TGTGCCAGCAGTTACTCGTTGTCGGGACTGACCCTGTCACCCCTCCACTTT
CDR3 protein: CASSYSLSGLTLSPLHF

D gene: NA
V gene: TRBV6-2/TRBV6-3
J gene: TRBJ1-2
clone size: NA
CDR3 DNA: TGTGCCAGCAGTTATTCGGAGGGTGCCGGCTACACCTTC
CDR3 protein: CASSYSEGAGYTF

D gene: TRBD2
V gene: TRBV6-4
J gene: TRBJ2-3
clone size: once
CDR3 DNA: TGTGCCAGCAGGCAAGCCGGGACTAGCGGGAGGGTGGCAGATACGCAGTATTTT
CDR3 protein: CASRQAGTSGRVADTQYF

D gene: TRBD1
V gene: TRBV10-3
J gene: TRBJ1-1
clone size: NA
CDR3 DNA: TGTGCCATCAGTGATTATGGTACCGGGACAGGGAACACTGAAGCTTTCTTT
CDR3 protein: CAISDYGTGTGNTEAFF

D gene: NA
V gene: TRBV5-6
J gene: TRBJ1-3
clone size: NA
CDR3 DNA: TGTGCCAGCCTGGCGGGGGCCTCTGGAAACACCATATATTTT
CDR3 protein: CASLAGASGNTIYF

D gene: NA
V gene: TRBV14
J gene: TRBJ2-5
clone size: NA
CDR3 DNA: TGTGCCAGCAGCCATCGCGGGGGCTCTTTGGTCGCTCAAGAGACCCAGTACTTC
CDR3 protein: CASSHRGGSLVAQETQYF

D gene: TRBD1
V gene: TRBV28
J gene: TRBJ2-7
clone size: NA
CDR3 DNA: TGTGCCAGCAGTTTAGGGACAGGGAATCCGGGGAGCTCCTACGAGCAGTACTTC
CDR3 protein: CASSLGTGNPGSSYEQYF

D gene: TRBD1
V gene: TRBV19
J gene: TRBJ1-1
clone size: NA
CDR3 DNA: TGTGCCAGCTTACAGGGGGGCTTTGAAGCTTTCTTT
CDR3 protein: CASLQGGFEAFF